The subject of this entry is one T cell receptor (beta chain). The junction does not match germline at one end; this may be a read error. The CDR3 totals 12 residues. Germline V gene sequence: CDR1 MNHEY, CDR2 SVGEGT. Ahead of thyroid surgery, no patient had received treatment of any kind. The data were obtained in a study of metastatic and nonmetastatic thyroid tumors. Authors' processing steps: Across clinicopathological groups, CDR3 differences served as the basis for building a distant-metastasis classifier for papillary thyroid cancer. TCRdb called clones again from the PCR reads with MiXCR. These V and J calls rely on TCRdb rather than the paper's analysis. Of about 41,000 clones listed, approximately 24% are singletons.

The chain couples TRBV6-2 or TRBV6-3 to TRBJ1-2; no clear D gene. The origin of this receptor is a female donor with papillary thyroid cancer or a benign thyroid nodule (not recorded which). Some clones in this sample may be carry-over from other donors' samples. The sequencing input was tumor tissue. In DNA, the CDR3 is TGTGCCACCGGTCGAGCTAACAATGGCTACACCTTC. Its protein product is CATGRANNGYTF.